The rows below give T cell receptor beta chains drawn from one sample of a study of shared clonotypes between healthy human individuals. The method was immunoSEQ multiplex PCR; TCRdb's version includes in-frame clones alone and lacks a portion of them. The data hold 2.3 million or so clones, with 85% to 95% observed a single time. Source material: naive CD4+ T cells from PBMCs. These receptors were collected from a man between 18 and 35 years old in good health. Some clones in this sample may be carry-over from other donors' samples. Each CDR3 is given with its conserved first and last residue. Fields, in order: D gene, J gene, clone size, V gene, CDR3 DNA, CDR3 protein. D genes are given only for firm matches. Size is omitted from some rows. Given values are once, few, many or a class for expanded clones.

d_gene: NA
j_gene: TRBJ2-7
abundance: NA
v_gene: TRBV5-1
CDR3nt: TGCGCCAGCCCCGGGGCCAGGTTCAGCTCCTACGAGCAGTACTTC
CDR3aa: CASPGARFSSYEQYF

d_gene: TRBD1
j_gene: TRBJ1-2
abundance: NA
v_gene: TRBV25-1
CDR3nt: TGTGCCAGCAGTGAATTTGGGGGACAGGGTGCTTATGGCTACACCTTC
CDR3aa: CASSEFGGQGAYGYTF

d_gene: NA
j_gene: TRBJ1-4
abundance: once
v_gene: TRBV5-8
CDR3nt: TGTGCCAGCAGCCAGAGACGGAGTAATGAAAAACTGTTTTTT
CDR3aa: CASSQRRSNEKLFF

d_gene: TRBD1
j_gene: TRBJ2-7
abundance: NA
v_gene: TRBV18
CDR3nt: TGTGCCAGCTCACCGATGGGACAGGGCCCCTACGAGCAGTACTTC
CDR3aa: CASSPMGQGPYEQYF

d_gene: TRBD1
j_gene: TRBJ1-2
abundance: NA
v_gene: TRBV2
CDR3nt: TGTGCCAGCAGTACCGGACAGGGGAGAGTGCGGTATGGCTACACCTTC
CDR3aa: CASSTGQGRVRYGYTF

d_gene: TRBD2
j_gene: TRBJ2-1
abundance: NA
v_gene: TRBV2
CDR3nt: TGTGCCAGGGCCTGGACTAGCGCCGGGGGAGAGCAGTTCTTC
CDR3aa: CARAWTSAGGEQFF

d_gene: NA
j_gene: TRBJ1-5
abundance: NA
v_gene: TRBV6-6
CDR3nt: TGTGCCAGCAGTCCCTCGGACTCGGGCAATCAGCCCCAGCATTTT
CDR3aa: CASSPSDSGNQPQHF

d_gene: TRBD2
j_gene: TRBJ2-5
abundance: NA
v_gene: TRBV5-1
CDR3nt: TGCGCCAGCAGCCCAGGACTAGCGGGAAAAGAGACCCAGTACTTC
CDR3aa: CASSPGLAGKETQYF

d_gene: TRBD2
j_gene: TRBJ2-1
abundance: NA
v_gene: TRBV30
CDR3nt: TGTGCCTGGAGTCCGGGACTAGCGGGAGACAATGAGCAGTTCTTC
CDR3aa: CAWSPGLAGDNEQFF

d_gene: TRBD2
j_gene: TRBJ2-1
abundance: NA
v_gene: TRBV4-2
CDR3nt: TGTGCCAGCAGCCAAGCAACCAAACTAGCGGGAGGTTCCTACAATGAGCAGTTCTTC
CDR3aa: CASSQATKLAGGSYNEQFF

d_gene: NA
j_gene: TRBJ1-5
abundance: few
v_gene: TRBV6-1
CDR3nt: TGTGCCAGCAGTCCAGCCCATCAGCCCCAGCATTTT
CDR3aa: CASSPAHQPQHF

d_gene: NA
j_gene: TRBJ1-3
abundance: NA
v_gene: TRBV5-4
CDR3nt: TGTGCCAGCAGCATAGGGACTCGCTCTGGAAACACCATATATTTT
CDR3aa: CASSIGTRSGNTIYF

d_gene: TRBD1
j_gene: TRBJ1-4
abundance: NA
v_gene: TRBV19
CDR3nt: TGTGCCAGTAGACCGACAGGGGGCTCTGAAAAACTGTTTTTT
CDR3aa: CASRPTGGSEKLFF

d_gene: NA
j_gene: TRBJ2-2
abundance: NA
v_gene: TRBV5-5
CDR3nt: TGTGCCAGCAGCTCTTCGAACACCGGGGAGCTGTTTTTT
CDR3aa: CASSSSNTGELFF

d_gene: NA
j_gene: TRBJ1-5
abundance: once
v_gene: TRBV2
CDR3nt: TGTGCCAGCAGTGGCGAAGGCAATCAGCCCCAGCATTTT
CDR3aa: CASSGEGNQPQHF

d_gene: NA
j_gene: TRBJ2-3
abundance: NA
v_gene: TRBV5-4
CDR3nt: TGTGCCAGCAGCTTGGCAAGGGGGGGCTGGGCAGATACGCAGTATTTT
CDR3aa: CASSLARGGWADTQYF

d_gene: NA
j_gene: TRBJ2-1
abundance: NA
v_gene: TRBV5-6
CDR3nt: TGTGCCAGCAGCCTCCGAACGATTGCCCACAATGAGCAGTTCTTC
CDR3aa: CASSLRTIAHNEQFF

d_gene: NA
j_gene: TRBJ1-1
abundance: NA
v_gene: TRBV5-1
CDR3nt: TGCGCCAGCAGCCCCCAAGGGGGGGCGGACACTGAAGCTTTCTTT
CDR3aa: CASSPQGGADTEAFF

d_gene: NA
j_gene: TRBJ2-7
abundance: NA
v_gene: TRBV7-2
CDR3nt: TGTGCCAGCAGCTTAGGGATGACGGGGACCTACGAGCAGTACTTC
CDR3aa: CASSLGMTGTYEQYF

d_gene: NA
j_gene: TRBJ1-1
abundance: NA
v_gene: TRBV28
CDR3nt: TGTGCCATCGCGGGACACGGTTCACTGAACACTGAAGCTTTCTTT
CDR3aa: CAIAGHGSLNTEAFF

d_gene: NA
j_gene: TRBJ2-2
abundance: NA
v_gene: TRBV21-1
CDR3nt: TGTGCCCCTACCAAAAAGAGGAAAAAGTCGAACACCGGGGAGCTGTTTTTT
CDR3aa: CAPTKKRKKSNTGELFF

d_gene: TRBD2
j_gene: TRBJ2-7
abundance: NA
v_gene: TRBV5-4
CDR3nt: TGTGCCAGCAGCAGGACTAGCGGGAGGTACGAGCAGTACTTC
CDR3aa: CASSRTSGRYEQYF

d_gene: NA
j_gene: TRBJ2-1
abundance: NA
v_gene: TRBV25-1
CDR3nt: TGTGCCAGCAGTGAATGGGGGTTATCCTACAATGAGCAGTTCTTC
CDR3aa: CASSEWGLSYNEQFF

d_gene: NA
j_gene: TRBJ2-7
abundance: once
v_gene: TRBV28
CDR3nt: TGTGCCAGCAGTTTTCCTCAGGCTGTCAGCTACGAGCAGTACTTC
CDR3aa: CASSFPQAVSYEQYF

d_gene: NA
j_gene: TRBJ1-1
abundance: NA
v_gene: TRBV27
CDR3nt: TGTGCCAGCAGTTTATCCCCAGGGGTAAACACTGAAGCTTTCTTT
CDR3aa: CASSLSPGVNTEAFF